This is a list of T cell receptor beta chains from one sample in a study of shared clonotypes between healthy human individuals. Assay used: immunoSEQ multiplex PCR; TCRdb lists only in-frame clones, some missing. Counted here are 490,000 or so clones, around 80% occurring once; the ten biggest clones make up roughly 13%. The sample taken for sequencing was PBMCs. These receptors all come from a middle-aged woman in good health. Some clones in this sample may be carry-over from other donors' samples. The CDR3 runs from the conserved cysteine through the conserved F or W. The D gene is left open where the match is weak. Clone size, where shown, is once, few, many, or a class for clones that have expanded.

v_call	j_call	clone_size	d_call	cdr3_nt	cdr3_aa
TRBV7-2	TRBJ2-5	-	-	TGTGCCAGCAGCCTCCCTCGGGACTCGGGGGAGACCCAGTACTTC	CASSLPRDSGETQYF
TRBV5-1	TRBJ2-3	-	-	TGCGCCAGCAGCCGTGGAGCCCTCGGAGGGGCAGATACGCAGTATTTT	CASSRGALGGADTQYF
TRBV23-1	TRBJ1-2	-	-	TGCGCCAGACAGACCCATGGCTACACCTTC	CARQTHGYTF
TRBV18	TRBJ1-3	-	-	TGTGCCAGCTCACCATGGGCAGACACCATATATTTT	CASSPWADTIYF
TRBV6-5	TRBJ2-2	-	-	TGTGCCAGCAGCCGAGACAGGCTCTCCACCGGGGAGCTGTTTTTT	CASSRDRLSTGELFF
TRBV27	TRBJ2-7	-	TRBD2	TGTGCCAGCAGTTTATTGGCGGGAGGGATGGGATACGAGCAGTACTTC	CASSLLAGGMGYEQYF
TRBV4-3	TRBJ2-7	-	TRBD1	TGCGCCAGCAGCCTCCGACAGGGGGCCTACGAGCAGTACTTC	CASSLRQGAYEQYF
TRBV10-1	TRBJ1-1	-	TRBD1	TGCGCCAGCAGCCCCCGGGACAGGCGGAGGATTGAAATGAACACTGAAGCTTTCTTT	CASSPRDRRRIEMNTEAFF
TRBV30	TRBJ2-7	few	-	TGTGCCTGGAGTGTACTTAACAGTCAAGAGCAGTACTTC	CAWSVLNSQEQYF
TRBV13	TRBJ2-1	-	-	TGTGCCAGCAGCTTAGGACAGGCCTATGAGCAGTTCTTC	CASSLGQAYEQFF
TRBV5-1	TRBJ2-1	-	TRBD2	TGCGCCAGCAGCCTGCGAGCGGGAGGGGACTCCTACAATGAGCAGTTCTTC	CASSLRAGGDSYNEQFF
TRBV10-1	TRBJ2-7	-	-	TGCGCCAGCAGTGAGTCGGGGGACTTGCGCTACGAGCAGTACTTC	CASSESGDLRYEQYF
TRBV2	TRBJ2-7	-	-	TGTGCCAGCACTAGGGAGTACGAGCAGTACTTC	CASTREYEQYF
TRBV5-1	TRBJ2-5	-	-	TGCGCCAGCAGCTTGGGGACCCGGGAGACCCAGTACTTC	CASSLGTRETQYF
TRBV5-4	TRBJ1-2	-	-	TGTGCCAGCAGCCCCGGGGCCTCTGATGGCTACACCTTC	CASSPGASDGYTF
TRBV9	TRBJ2-7	-	-	TGTGCCAGCAGCGTAGGTCCTAGCTCCTACGAGCAGTACTTC	CASSVGPSSYEQYF
TRBV6-4	TRBJ2-3	-	-	TGTGCCAGCAGTGAGCAACGGACCTACTACCTAGGGACGCAGTATTTT	CASSEQRTYYLGTQYF
TRBV9	TRBJ2-3	-	-	TGTGCCAGCAGCGTAGTCGGGGGCAGTAGCACAGATACGCAGTATTTT	CASSVVGGSSTDTQYF
TRBV30	TRBJ2-6	-	-	TGTGCCTGGAGTGCAGGGAGAGGGGCCAACGTCCTGACTTTC	CAWSAGRGANVLTF
TRBV6-1	TRBJ2-1	-	TRBD1	TGTGCCGGCAAAAGGGGCCAGGGACAGAAGTCGGTCTTC	CAGKRGQGQKSVF
TRBV14	TRBJ2-7	-	-	TGTGCCAGCAGCCGGGCAGGGACCTCCTACGAGCAGTACTTC	CASSRAGTSYEQYF
TRBV7-2	TRBJ1-2	once	TRBD1	TGTGCCAGCAGCCGACCGGGACAGGGGGCTGGAGGCTACACCTTC	CASSRPGQGAGGYTF
TRBV6-5	TRBJ2-7	-	-	TGTGCCAGCAGTACGGGAAACTCCTACGAGCAGTACTTC	CASSTGNSYEQYF
TRBV18	TRBJ1-1	few	-	TGTGCCAGCTCACCACGACAGGCCGAGGGCACTGAAGCTTTCTTT	CASSPRQAEGTEAFF
TRBV28	TRBJ2-5	-	-	TGTGCCAGCAGGGGTAGCGTCTCCCAAGAGACCCAGTACTTC	CASRGSVSQETQYF
TRBV28	TRBJ2-2	-	TRBD2	TGTGCCAGCAGTTTCGGGGCGGGAGTGACCGGGGAGCTGTTTTTT	CASSFGAGVTGELFF